The 32 T cell receptor beta chains given below trace back to one sample, sequenced in a study of PD-1 blockade in mismatch repair-deficient tumors. The repertoire was sequenced with immunoSEQ multiplex PCR; TCRdb's copy has only in-frame clones and lacks some. The sample yields approximately 38,000 clones, about 85% seen once. This specimen was peripheral blood, taken roughly 76 weeks after starting pembrolizumab. Receptor source: an adult with mismatch repair-deficient cancer.

The chain employs TRBV9 and TRBJ1-5; a weak D match, TRBD1 (5 bases). Trimming stripped 4 bases from V and 3 bases from J, with 14 bases between. Germline lookup yields CDR1 SGDLS and CDR2 YYNGEE. This CDR3 comprises 15 residues. The CDR3 protein is CASSSKGADNQPQHF. CDR3 in DNA: TGTGCCAGCAGCTCCAAAGGGGCAGACAATCAGCCCCAGCATTTT.

The rearrangement joins TRBV11-2 to TRBJ1-4; 9 bases align to TRBD1. CDR1 and CDR2 (germline): SGHAT, FQNNGV. There are 16 residues in the CDR3. With V trimmed by 5 bases and J by 8 bases, 12 bases remained unmatched. The CDR3 sequence: CASSPITGGFGEKLFF. CDR3 DNA sequence: TGTGCCAGCAGCCCTATAACAGGGGGCTTCGGCGAAAAACTGTTTTTT.

The chain employs TRBV30 and TRBJ1-3; unclear D gene. Per the germline V gene, CDR1 is GTSNPN and CDR2 is SVGIG (reference sequence). V was pared by 0 bases and J by 0 bases, with 9 bases between. This CDR3 is built from 15 residues. This chain's CDR3 is CAWSVGQSSGNTIYF. CDR3 sequence (DNA): TGTGCCTGGAGTGTCGGGCAGAGCTCTGGAAACACCATATATTTT.

The chain links TRBV28 to TRBJ2-7; TRBD1 agrees at 8 bases. The germline V gene encodes CDR1 MDHEN and CDR2 SYDVKM. The V segment lost 6 bases and the J segment 3 bases; nucleotides outside the gene matches: 10. This CDR3 spans 15 amino acids. The CDR3 region is CASRPRDRRVYEQYF. The CDR3 DNA sequence: TGTGCCAGCAGACCCCGGGACAGGAGAGTCTACGAGCAGTACTTC.

The rearrangement links TRBV11-3 to TRBJ2-4, with TRBD1 matching 7 bases. V dropped 5 bases and J dropped 8; count of bases not matched to a gene: 6. This CDR3 is built from 13 residues. The germline CDR1 and CDR2 sequences are SGHNT and YENEEA. CDR3 coding DNA: TGTGCCAGCAGCCGAAGTGGGACAGACATTCAGTACTTC. Translated, it gives CASSRSGTDIQYF.

The chain couples TRBV7-6 to TRBJ2-2; no clear D. This CDR3 is 13 amino acids long. Germline V CDR1 and CDR2: SGHVS, FNYEAQ. The ends were cut back, 5 bases at V and 1 base at J, with 5 bases in the middle. The CDR3, as DNA: TGTGCCAGCAGCCGCGGGAACACCGGGGAGCTGTTTTTT. It translates to CASSRGNTGELFF.

The V gene is TRBV13, the J gene TRBJ1-1, with D perhaps TRBD1 (6 bases). The CDR3 runs to 12 residues. V gave up 5 bases and J gave up 7 bases, with 11 bases separating them. Germline CDR1 reads PRHDT; CDR2 reads FYEKMQ (reference sequence). The CDR3 nucleotides are TGTGCCAGCAGCGAAAGGGGGATTGAAGCTTTCTTT. This sequence encodes CASSERGIEAFF.

This clone was recorded a few times. The rearrangement joins TRBV18 to TRBJ2-3; D is ambiguous. This CDR3 comprises 11 residues. CDR1 and CDR2 from the germline V gene are KGHSH and LQKENI. Trimming left V 6 bases short and J 5 bases short, with 6 bases between. As DNA, the CDR3 is TGTGCCAGCTCGCTCCGAGATACGCAGTATTTT. Protein product: CASSLRDTQYF.

The chain couples TRBV10-1 to TRBJ2-1; D is possibly TRBD2 (6 bases). The CDR3 is made up of 13 amino acids. Germline-derived CDR1 and CDR2 are WNHNN and SYGVQD (reference sequence). The V gene lost 6 bases and the J gene lost 9 bases, with 15 bases spanning the gap. This CDR3 reads CASSGDFISEQFF. CDR3 DNA sequence: TGCGCCAGCAGCGGGGACTTTATTAGTGAGCAGTTCTTC.

The rearrangement joins TRBV9 to TRBJ2-2, with 9 bases matching TRBD2. The length of the CDR3 is 16 residues. After removal of 0 bases from V and 5 bases from J, the junction contained 5 bases not matched to a gene. Germline CDR1 is SGDLS and CDR2 is YYNGEE. CDR3 DNA: TGTGCCAGCAGCGTAGAGAATAGCGGGAGTACCGGGGAGCTGTTTTTT. It is translated as CASSVENSGSTGELFF.

This clone was seen once. The rearrangement joins TRBV30 to TRBJ2-2; 14 nucleotides line up with TRBD2. The CDR3 length is 16 residues. Trimming took 2 bases from V and 7 from J; bases not matched to a gene: 6. Per germline, CDR1 GTSNPN and CDR2 SVGIG (reference sequence). CDR3 protein: CAWSRGLAGVIGELFF. For the CDR3, the DNA is TGTGCCTGGAGTCGGGGACTAGCGGGAGTCATCGGGGAGCTGTTTTTT.

The chain combines TRBV10-3 with TRBJ2-5, with TRBD2 matching over 10 bases. The length of the CDR3 is 14 residues. The V gene's germline CDR1 is ENHRY and CDR2 SYGVKD. Trimming cost V 8 bases and J 5 bases; bases outside gene matches: 8. The CDR3 bases are TGTGCCATCGGAAAGCGGGAGGGCCGCGAGACCCAGTACTTC. Protein product: CAIGKREGRETQYF.

The chain carries TRBV29-1 and TRBJ1-2; 9 nucleotides agree with TRBD1. In germline, CDR1 is SQVTM, CDR2 ANQGSEA. Unmatched junction bases numbered 8, after V lost 4 bases and J lost 8 bases. The CDR3 runs to 13 residues. The CDR3 reads CSVGPGQGHGYTF. The CDR3 coding sequence is TGCAGCGTTGGCCCGGGACAGGGTCACGGCTACACCTTC.

CDR3 nucleotide sequence: TGCGCCAGCAGCCAAGATGGGGGGCGCGACACTGAAGCTTTCTTT. As protein: CASSQDGGRDTEAFF. The genes are TRBV4-1 and TRBJ1-1; TRBD1 is a possible D gene (6 bases). The ends were cut back, 0 bases at V and 3 bases at J, with 11 bases in the middle. The CDR3 spans 15 residues. Germline values: CDR1 MGHRA, CDR2 YSYEKL.

The chain recombines TRBV19 with TRBJ1-1; a weak D match, TRBD1 (5 bases). Germline CDR1 and CDR2: LNHDA and SQIVND (reference sequence). Trimming cost V 4 bases and J 6 bases, with 21 bases left between them. CDR3 length: 16 residues. The CDR3: CASSRGVGQTGAEAFF. DNA of the CDR3: TGTGCCAGTAGTAGGGGGGTTGGACAAACAGGCGCTGAAGCTTTCTTT.

The V and J genes are TRBV9 and TRBJ2-1; TRBD1 is a possible D gene (5 bases). CDR1 and CDR2 from the germline V gene are SGDLS and YYNGEE. The V and J ends lost 2 bases and 6 bases respectively, with 15 bases between them. CDR3 length equals 15 residues. In nucleotides, the CDR3 is TGTGCCAGCAGCGTCGGGCAGGGTATCAGCAATGAGCAGTTCTTC. Residues: CASSVGQGISNEQFF.

CDR3: CAWRREGNIQYF. The CDR3 bases are TGTGCCTGGAGGCGGGAGGGAAACATTCAGTACTTC. The chain uses TRBV30 and TRBJ2-4; 9 nucleotides match TRBD2. Unmatched junction bases numbered 0, after V lost 3 bases and J lost 6 bases. Germline V lookup: CDR1 GTSNPN, CDR2 SVGIG (reference sequence). There are 12 residues in the CDR3.

V is TRBV29-1 and J is TRBJ2-3, with no clear D. The CDR3 loop spans 12 amino acids. V was clipped by 5 bases and J by 2 bases, with 8 bases between them. Germline V CDR1 and CDR2: SQVTM, ANQGSEA. The CDR3 here is CSVPPNTDTQYF. In DNA, the CDR3 is TGCAGCGTTCCTCCTAACACAGATACGCAGTATTTT.

This chain uses TRBV10-2 with TRBJ2-1; the D gene is possibly TRBD2 (6 bases). The germline CDR1 and CDR2 sequences are WSHSY and SAAADI. The CDR3 length is 16 residues. Between the trimmed V and J ends, which lost 3 bases and 10 bases, there was a span of 22 bases. The CDR3 DNA reads as TGCGCCAGCAGTGATTACGGGGGAGGCCCCCCGAGGGAGCAGTTCTTC. Translating gives CASSDYGGGPPREQFF.

This clone was detected once. The chain couples TRBV5-1 to TRBJ2-7, with TRBD1 matching over 9 bases. Germline trimming cut 2 bases from V and 2 bases from J; bases unmatched to any gene: 2. The CDR3 totals 14 residues. Germline-derived CDR1 and CDR2 are SGHRS and YFSETQ. Here the CDR3 reads CASSFRQGAYEQYF. The DNA for the CDR3 is TGCGCCAGCAGCTTCCGACAGGGGGCCTACGAGCAGTACTTC.

The chain joins TRBV9 to TRBJ2-3; D gene unclear. The germline CDR1 and CDR2 sequences are SGDLS and YYNGEE. The CDR3 spans 13 residues. V was shortened by 4 bases and J by 0 bases, with 6 bases between the two germline ends. The CDR3 DNA is TGTGCCAGCAGCAGTGTAAGCACAGATACGCAGTATTTT. The encoded protein is CASSSVSTDTQYF.

This sequence joins TRBV30 and TRBJ1-3, with D tentatively TRBD1 (5 bases). This CDR3 contains 13 residues. The V end was cut by 2 bases, the J end by 4 bases, with 9 bases between. From germline, CDR1 is GTSNPN and CDR2 SVGIG (reference sequence). The CDR3 coding sequence is TGTGCCTGGAGTACAGGAGAAGGAAACACCATATATTTT. Encoded protein: CAWSTGEGNTIYF. Full variable domain (remainder filled in from reference TRBV30 and TRBJ1-3): SQTIHQWPATLVQPVGSPLSLECTVEGTSNPNLYWYRQAAGRGLQLLFYSVGIGQISSEVPQNLSASRPQDRQFILSSKKLLLSDSGFYLCAWSTGEGNTIYFGEGSWLTVV.

The CDR3 DNA follows: TGCGCCAGCAGGGGGGGACAGGCTGAAGCTTTCTTT. Its protein is CASRGGQAEAFF. The V gene is TRBV5-1, the J gene TRBJ1-1; 8 bases map to TRBD1. Germline CDR1 SGHRS, CDR2 YFSETQ. J lost 6 bases, V lost 5 bases, and 3 bases had no gene match. This CDR3 comprises 12 residues.

The chain is built from TRBV4-1 and TRBJ2-7; tentatively, D is TRBD1 (5 bases). Trimming removed 1 base from V and 2 bases from J, with 12 bases in between. Germline values: CDR1 MGHRA, CDR2 YSYEKL. The CDR3 runs 15 residues. CDR3 nucleotides: TGCGCCAGCAGCCAAGCGGTGACAGAGACCTACGAGCAGTACTTC. This encodes CASSQAVTETYEQYF.

This chain uses TRBV6-1 with TRBJ2-7; D is perhaps TRBD1 or TRBD2 (5 bases each). V was pared by 8 bases and J by 9 bases, with 20 bases between. This CDR3 is built from 13 residues. The germline gives CDR1 MNHNS, CDR2 SASEGT. CDR3 sequence (DNA): TGTGCCAGCTCCCGAACCCAAGGGACGTGGCAGTACTTC. Its translation is CASSRTQGTWQYF.

V gene TRBV6-6 combines with J gene TRBJ1-1; D is unresolved. Germline-derived CDR1 and CDR2 are MNHNY and SVGAGI (reference sequence). Trimming removed 5 bases at V and 7 bases at J, with 8 bases between. This CDR3 has 11 residues. The CDR3 is CASSPVSEAFF. CDR3 DNA sequence: TGTGCCAGCAGTCCAGTTAGTGAAGCTTTCTTT.

The chain couples TRBV29-1 to TRBJ2-1; the match to TRBD2 covers 9 bases. Germline CDR1 and CDR2: SQVTM and ANQGSEA. The CDR3 length is 13 residues. CDR3 DNA sequence: TGCGTGACACTGGCGGGAGGGAGGAATGAGCAGTTCTTC. This codes for CVTLAGGRNEQFF.

V usage is TRBV11-2 and J usage is TRBJ2-3, with TRBD2 identical over 15 bases. Germline CDR1 SGHAT, CDR2 FQNNGV. Unmatched junction bases numbered 6, after V lost 4 bases and J lost 4 bases. The CDR3 contains 17 residues. The CDR3, as DNA: TGTGCCAGCAGCTCTGGACTAGCGGGAGGGCCATCAGATACGCAGTATTTT. This gives the protein CASSSGLAGGPSDTQYF. The full variable domain, its missing parts supplied by reference TRBV11-2 and TRBJ2-3, is EAGVAQSPRYKIIEKRQSVAFWCNPISGHATLYWYQQILGQGPKLLIQFQNNGVVDDSQLPKDRFSAERLKGVDSTLKIQPAKLEDSAVYLCASSSGLAGGPSDTQYFGPGTRLTVL.

This clone occurred once. The J gene is TRBJ1-3, the V gene TRBV5-6, with 7 nucleotides matching TRBD1. Trimming took 0 bases from V and 8 from J; bases not matched to a gene: 8. Germline CDR1 and CDR2: SGHDT and YYEEEE. The CDR3 is made up of 15 amino acids. The CDR3 loop is CASSLDRDSRHTIYF. CDR3 nucleotide sequence: TGTGCCAGCAGCTTGGACCGGGACAGCCGGCACACCATATATTTT.

The chain recombines TRBV27 with TRBJ2-5, with D possibly being TRBD2 (6 bases). The CDR3 length is 14 residues. In germline, CDR1 is MNHEY, CDR2 SMNVEV (reference sequence). Trimming stripped 4 bases from V and 7 bases from J, with 16 bases between. The CDR3 reads CASSYGAGTGTQYF. As DNA, the CDR3 is TGTGCCAGCAGTTACGGGGCGGGGACGGGGACCCAGTACTTC.

The V call is TRBV30, the J call TRBJ1-2; no reliable D call. CDR1 and CDR2 from the germline V gene are GTSNPN and SVGIG (reference sequence). The CDR3 is 12 amino acids. The V end lost 3 bases, the J end lost 7 bases, and 12 bases lay between the germline ends. The CDR3: CAWREGKSGYTF. The CDR3 DNA reads as TGTGCCTGGAGAGAGGGAAAGTCTGGCTACACCTTC.

The chain links TRBV7-2 to TRBJ2-5; tentatively, D is TRBD2 (5 bases). The CDR3 sequence is 16 residues long. Trimming cost V 1 base and J 5 bases, with 17 bases left between them. The germline CDR1 and CDR2 sequences are SGHTA and FQGNSA. CDR3 protein: CASSLDGGQAWETQYF. The CDR3 DNA reads as TGTGCCAGCAGCTTAGATGGCGGGCAGGCTTGGGAGACCCAGTACTTC.